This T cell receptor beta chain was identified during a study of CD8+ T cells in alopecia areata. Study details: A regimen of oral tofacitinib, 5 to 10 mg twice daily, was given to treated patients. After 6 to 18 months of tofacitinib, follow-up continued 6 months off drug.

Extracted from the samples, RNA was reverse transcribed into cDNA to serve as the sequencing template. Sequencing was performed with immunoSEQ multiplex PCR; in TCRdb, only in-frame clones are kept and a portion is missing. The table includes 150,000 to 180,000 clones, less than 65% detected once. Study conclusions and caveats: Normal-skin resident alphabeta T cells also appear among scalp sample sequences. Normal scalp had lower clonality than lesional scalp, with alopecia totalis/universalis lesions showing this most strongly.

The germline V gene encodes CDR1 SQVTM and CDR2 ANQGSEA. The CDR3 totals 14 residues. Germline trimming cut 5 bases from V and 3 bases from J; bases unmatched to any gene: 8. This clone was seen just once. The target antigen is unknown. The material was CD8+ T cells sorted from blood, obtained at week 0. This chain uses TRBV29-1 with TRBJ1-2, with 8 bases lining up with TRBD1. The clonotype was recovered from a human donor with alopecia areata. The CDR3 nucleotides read TGCAGCGTTACTGGGGACAGGACAGACTATGGCTACACCTTC. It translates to CSVTGDRTDYGYTF.